This T cell receptor beta chain was sequenced for a study of T cells in Graves' hyperthyroidism and ophthalmopathy. Amplification of TCR beta CDR3 regions used RNA as the template. Primed by the HTBI set, a first-round RT-PCR was run on the TCR CDR3. Each CDR3 protein is one row after TCRdb ran MiXCR on the multiplex PCR reads. The sample lists about 560,000 distinct CDR3 sequences, roughly a sixth seen once, with around 18% in the top ten. V was shortened by 1 base and J by 14 bases, with 12 bases between the two germline ends. Germline CDR1 SNHLY, CDR2 FYNNEI. The CDR3 has 12 residues. The clonotype was recovered from a woman under 30 with Graves' hyperthyroidism. Sequencing input: blood. The J gene is TRBJ2-1, the V gene TRBV2, with no clear D. CDR3 sequence reads: CASSEVGGNEFF. The CDR3 bases are TGTGCCAGCAGTGAAGTAGGTGGTAACGAGTTCTTC.